The T cell receptor beta chain described here comes from a study of T cell changes during pregnancy in multiple sclerosis. The CDR3 consists of 15 residues. V was clipped by 4 bases and J by 2 bases; unmatched bases: 7. Germline assignment: CDR1 KGHSH and CDR2 LQKENI. Measured with immunoSEQ multiplex PCR; TCRdb has only the in-frame clones, and not every one. The table records 70,000 or so clones, 75% to 95% of them present only once. The V gene is TRBV18, the J gene TRBJ2-5, with TRBD1 matching over 7 bases. The TCR originated in a female donor in good health, enrolled as a control in a pregnancy study. Source: peripheral blood, taken in the third trimester of pregnancy. The CDR3 DNA sequence: TGTGCCAGCTCACGGGGACAGCTGCGGCAAGAGACCCAGTACTTC. Its protein product is CASSRGQLRQETQYF.